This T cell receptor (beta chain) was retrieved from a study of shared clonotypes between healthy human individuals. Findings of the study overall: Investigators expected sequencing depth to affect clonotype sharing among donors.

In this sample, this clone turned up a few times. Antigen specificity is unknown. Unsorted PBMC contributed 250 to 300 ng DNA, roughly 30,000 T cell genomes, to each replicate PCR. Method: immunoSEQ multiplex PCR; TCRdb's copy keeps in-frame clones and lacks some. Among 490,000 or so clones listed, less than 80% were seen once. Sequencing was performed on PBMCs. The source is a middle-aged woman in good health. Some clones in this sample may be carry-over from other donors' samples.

In nucleotides, the CDR3 is TGTGCCAGCCGCAGAGAGGTCACAGATACGCAGTATTTT. This sequence encodes CASRREVTDTQYF. The chain uses TRBV7-9 and TRBJ2-3; D unresolved. Germline V lookup: CDR1 SEHNR, CDR2 FQNEAQ (reference sequence). The CDR3 totals 13 residues. V was trimmed by 8 bases and J by 2 bases, leaving 11 bases between them. Based on the CDR3 plus reference TRBV7-9 and TRBJ2-3, the full variable domain is DTGVSQNPRHKITKRGQNVTFRCDPISEHNRLYWYRQTLGQGPEFLTYFQNEAQLEKSRLLSDRFSAERPKGSFSTLEIQRTEQGDSAMYLCASRREVTDTQYFGPGTRLTVL.